Sequencing of this TCR beta chain was carried out in a study of shared clonotypes between healthy human individuals. The protocol was immunoSEQ multiplex PCR, while the TCRdb copy is restricted to in-frame clones and leaves out a portion. The sample consists of 2 million to 2.5 million clones, 85% to 95% of them appearing once. This clone came up once. The same CDR3 can be traced to other DNA sequences in this sample. Source material: naive CD4+ T cells from PBMCs. Noted subset: CD45RA+ positively selected. This receptor was obtained from a man between 18 and 35 years old in good health. Some clones in this sample may be carry-over from other donors' samples.

The CDR3 bases are TGTGCCAGCAGCGGGCAGGAGACCCAGTACTTC. Its translation is CASSGQETQYF. The J gene is TRBJ2-5, the V gene TRBV9, with D hard to call. This CDR3 spans 11 amino acids. V gave up 3 bases and J gave up 5 bases, with 5 bases separating them. Germline assignment: CDR1 SGDLS and CDR2 YYNGEE.